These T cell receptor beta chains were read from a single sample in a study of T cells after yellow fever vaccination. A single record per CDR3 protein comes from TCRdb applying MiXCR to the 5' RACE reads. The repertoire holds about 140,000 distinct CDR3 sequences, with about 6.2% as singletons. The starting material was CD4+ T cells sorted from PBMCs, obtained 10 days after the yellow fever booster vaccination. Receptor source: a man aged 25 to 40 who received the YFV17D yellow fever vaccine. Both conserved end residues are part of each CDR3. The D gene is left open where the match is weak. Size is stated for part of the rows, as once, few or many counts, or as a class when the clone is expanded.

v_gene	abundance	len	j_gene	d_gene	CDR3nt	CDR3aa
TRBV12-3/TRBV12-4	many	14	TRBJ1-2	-	TGTGCCAGCAGTTTAGGGACAGCGAACTATGGCTACACCTTC	CASSLGTANYGYTF
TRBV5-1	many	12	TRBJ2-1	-	TGCGCCAGCAGCGACTCAGGGAATGAGCAGTTCTTC	CASSDSGNEQFF
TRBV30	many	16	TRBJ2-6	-	TGTGCCCTGACAGACTTAGCGAACTCTGGGGCCAACGTCCTGACTTTC	CALTDLANSGANVLTF
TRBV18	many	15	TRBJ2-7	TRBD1	TGTGCCAGCTCACCACCGTCGGGACAGCCCTCCGAGCAGTACTTC	CASSPPSGQPSEQYF
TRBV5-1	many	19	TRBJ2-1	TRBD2	TGCGCCAGCAGCTTGCCTAACTTCACTAGCGGCGTCTCCTACAATGAGCAGTTCTTC	CASSLPNFTSGVSYNEQFF
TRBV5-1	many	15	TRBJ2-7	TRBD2	TGCGCCAGCAGCTTGGCCGGAGCGGGAGTGAACGAGCAGTACTTC	CASSLAGAGVNEQYF
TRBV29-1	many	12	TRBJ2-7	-	TGCAGCGTTAAAAACCCTTCCTACGAGCAGTACTTC	CSVKNPSYEQYF
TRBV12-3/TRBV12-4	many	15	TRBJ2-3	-	TGTGCCAGCAGTCCAGGCTTGGGCTCCACAGATACGCAGTATTTT	CASSPGLGSTDTQYF
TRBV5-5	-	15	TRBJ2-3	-	TGTGCCAGCGGCCTTGGACTCCTCAGCACAGATACGCAGTATTTT	CASGLGLLSTDTQYF
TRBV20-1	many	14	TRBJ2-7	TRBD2	TGCAGTGCTAGAGCCCTCCAGCGGGACTACGAGCAGTACTTC	CSARALQRDYEQYF
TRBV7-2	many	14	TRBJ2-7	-	TGTGCCAGCAGCCTCTCGGGGGCGCGGTACGAGCAGTACTTC	CASSLSGARYEQYF
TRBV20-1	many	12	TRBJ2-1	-	TGCAGTGCTAGCTCGGGCAGGGCGGAGCAGTTCTTC	CSASSGRAEQFF
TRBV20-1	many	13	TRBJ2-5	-	TGCAGTGCCCCCCAATCAGGGGAAGAGACCCAGTACTTC	CSAPQSGEETQYF
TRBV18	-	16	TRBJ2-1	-	TGTGCCAGCTCTCCCGGCCGCGGGCAGGCCTACAATGAGCAGTTCTTC	CASSPGRGQAYNEQFF
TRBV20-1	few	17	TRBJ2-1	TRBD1	TGCAGTGCCTCGGGACAGGGGGCTCCAGGCGGGGACAATGAGCAGTTCTTC	CSASGQGAPGGDNEQFF
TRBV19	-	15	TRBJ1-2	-	TGTGCCAGTAGCAGGGAATCAGGAAACCCCTATGGCTACACCTTC	CASSRESGNPYGYTF
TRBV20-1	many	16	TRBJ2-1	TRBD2	TGCAGTGCTAGAGATTCAATCGGGCGGGAGGTCCATGAGCAGTTCTTC	CSARDSIGREVHEQFF
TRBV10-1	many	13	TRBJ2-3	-	TGCGCCAGCAGTGTACTAGTTGGAGATACGCAGTATTTT	CASSVLVGDTQYF
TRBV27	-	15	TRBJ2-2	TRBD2	TGTGCCAGCAGTTCCCAGGGACTAGCCACCGGGGAGCTGTTTTTT	CASSSQGLATGELFF
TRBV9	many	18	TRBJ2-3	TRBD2	TGTGCCAGCAGCGACAGAGAATCAGGGACTAGCGGAACAGATACGCAGTATTTT	CASSDRESGTSGTDTQYF
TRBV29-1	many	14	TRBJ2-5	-	TGCAGCGTCCGGCCGGGAGTCGTTGGAGAGACCCAGTACTTC	CSVRPGVVGETQYF
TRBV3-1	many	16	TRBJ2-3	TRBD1	TGTGCCAGCAGCCAATATCGCCAGGGGGTGTTAGATACGCAGTATTTT	CASSQYRQGVLDTQYF
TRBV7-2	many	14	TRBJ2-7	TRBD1	TGTGCCAGCAGCTTAAACAGGGGAAGGTACGAGCAGTACTTC	CASSLNRGRYEQYF
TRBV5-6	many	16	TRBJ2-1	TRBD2	TGTGCCAGCAGCTTTAGGGCTAGCGGGAGTCACAATGAGCAGTTCTTC	CASSFRASGSHNEQFF
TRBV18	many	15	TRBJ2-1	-	TGTGCCAGCTCACCCGACACAGGGCCTCAAAATGAGCAGTTCTTC	CASSPDTGPQNEQFF
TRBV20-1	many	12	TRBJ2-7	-	TGCAGTGCTTCCCTAGCTTCCTACGAGCAGTACTTC	CSASLASYEQYF